A selection of T cell receptor beta chains follows, all from one sample in a study of blood T cell repertoires in COVID-19. Only in-frame clones appear in the TCRdb table, and some are missing; sequencing was by immunoSEQ multiplex PCR. Of 200,000 to 250,000 clones detected, 92% appear once; the ten largest clones hold 0.8% to 1%. The material sequenced was peripheral blood. These receptors originate from a man aged 55 to 69 with COVID-19, enrolled during active disease. Each CDR3 is given with its conserved first and last residue. The order of the fields is D gene, V gene, J gene, CDR3 protein, CDR3 DNA. The D gene is left open where the match is weak.

-	TRBV2	TRBJ1-1	CASSAGGGMNTEAFF	TGTGCCAGCAGTGCTGGGGGCGGTATGAACACTGAAGCTTTCTTT
-	TRBV10-2	TRBJ1-1	CASSESILQGTEAFF	TGCGCCAGCAGTGAGTCAATCCTTCAGGGGACTGAAGCTTTCTTT
TRBD2	TRBV3-1/TRBV3-2	TRBJ2-1	CASSQGLAGGLNEQFF	TGTGCCAGCAGCCAGGGACTAGCGGGGGGGCTAAATGAGCAGTTCTTC
-	TRBV5-1	TRBJ2-6	CASSLGGRTRVLTF	TGCGCCAGCAGCTTAGGGGGAAGGACTCGAGTCCTGACTTTC
-	TRBV10-1	TRBJ1-2	CASSASSNYGYTF	TGCGCCAGCAGTGCTTCTTCGAACTATGGCTACACCTTC
TRBD2	TRBV28	TRBJ2-3	CASSSDSGRALDTQYF	TGTGCCAGCAGTTCGGATAGCGGGAGGGCCTTAGATACGCAGTATTTT
TRBD2	TRBV7-2	TRBJ2-5	CASSSKREARETQYF	TGTGCCAGCAGCTCTAAGCGGGAGGCCCGGGAGACCCAGTACTTC
-	TRBV15	TRBJ1-1	CATSTTRGSEAFF	TGTGCCACCAGCACCACTAGAGGGAGTGAAGCTTTCTTT
TRBD1	TRBV5-4	TRBJ2-7	CASSLGTGGGEQYF	TGTGCCAGCAGCTTGGGGACAGGGGGTGGCGAGCAGTACTTC
TRBD2	TRBV7-2	TRBJ2-1	CASSLAGTSGSHEQFF	TGTGCCAGCAGCTTAGCTGGGACTAGCGGGAGCCATGAGCAGTTCTTC
-	TRBV7-3	TRBJ2-3	CASSLGPTDTQYF	TGTGCCAGCAGCTTAGGGCCCACAGATACGCAGTATTTT
-	TRBV16	TRBJ1-6	CASSPTQNSPLHF	TGTGCCAGCAGCCCCACTCAAAATTCACCCCTCCACTTT
-	TRBV5-1	TRBJ2-1	CASSPTGNSYNEQFF	TGCGCCAGCAGCCCCACAGGGAACTCCTACAATGAGCAGTTCTTC
-	TRBV2	TRBJ1-3	CASSQSSSRGGNTIYF	TGTGCCAGCAGTCAAAGTAGTAGTCGAGGGGGAAACACCATATATTTT
TRBD1	TRBV2	TRBJ1-1	CASSEANRQGPEAFF	TGTGCCAGCAGTGAAGCGAACAGACAGGGCCCTGAAGCTTTCTTT
-	TRBV4-1	TRBJ1-2	CASSSAPEGYGYTF	TGCGCCAGCAGCTCCGCGCCGGAGGGCTATGGCTACACCTTC